This is a list of T cell receptor beta chains from one sample in a study of blood T cell repertoires in COVID-19. The method was immunoSEQ multiplex PCR; TCRdb's version includes in-frame clones alone and lacks a portion of them. The repertoire holds approximately 40,000 clones, with 70% to 90% as singletons. The sequenced material came from peripheral blood. The receptors originated from a human donor in a cohort sampled during active COVID-19. The CDR3 runs from the conserved cysteine through the conserved F or W. The order of the fields is J gene, clone size, V gene, D gene, CDR3 protein, CDR3 DNA. D genes are given only for firm matches. Clone size is not always given. Where it is, it says once, few, many or a class for expanded clones.

TRBJ2-7,-,TRBV19,-,CGRGKGGGSYEQYF,TGTGGGAGAGGAAAAGGAGGAGGGTCCTACGAGCAGTACTTC
TRBJ1-6,few,TRBV9,-,CASSLRDTNNSPLHF,TGTGCCAGCAGCTTGAGGGACACGAATAATTCACCCCTCCACTTT
TRBJ2-5,-,TRBV3-1/TRBV3-2,TRBD1,CASRNRDRGETQYF,TGTGCCAGCAGAAACAGGGACAGGGGGGAGACCCAGTACTTC
TRBJ1-5,-,TRBV19,TRBD1,CASSRTGMANQPQHF,TGTGCCAGTAGCCGGACAGGGATGGCCAATCAGCCCCAGCATTTT
TRBJ2-1,medium-sized,TRBV28,TRBD2,CASSFPSGGFSYNEQFF,TGTGCCAGCAGTTTCCCTAGCGGGGGTTTCTCCTACAATGAGCAGTTCTTC
TRBJ2-7,once,TRBV9,TRBD1,CASSVSGQGAYEQYF,TGTGCCAGCAGCGTATCGGGACAGGGGGCCTACGAGCAGTACTTC
TRBJ1-2,once,TRBV6-5,-,CASSAYSEGYTF,TGTGCCAGCAGCGCATACAGTGAGGGCTACACCTTC
TRBJ1-5,-,TRBV7-8,TRBD1,CASSMVQGGRQPQHF,TGTGCCAGCAGCATGGTACAGGGGGGCAGGCAGCCCCAGCATTTT
TRBJ2-7,once,TRBV2,TRBD1,CASGGQSYEQYF,TGTGCCAGCGGGGGACAGTCCTACGAGCAGTACTTC
TRBJ2-5,-,TRBV4-2,TRBD2,CASSQEPPSGGGSQETQYF,TGTGCCAGCAGCCAAGAACCCCCTAGCGGGGGGGGGAGCCAAGAGACCCAGTACTTC
TRBJ1-1,-,TRBV5-4,TRBD1,CASSLHPGTGVDGAFF,TGTGCCAGCAGCCTCCACCCCGGGACAGGCGTCGATGGGGCTTTCTTT
TRBJ1-2,-,TRBV29-1,TRBD1,CSVPGTGGGYTF,TGCAGCGTGCCTGGGACAGGAGGCGGCTACACCTTC
TRBJ2-1,medium-sized,TRBV6-4,TRBD2,CASSETSGEGNEQFF,TGTGCCAGCAGCGAGACTAGCGGGGAGGGCAATGAGCAGTTCTTC
TRBJ2-4,-,TRBV5-4,TRBD1,CASSLGGQGGDIQYF,TGTGCCAGCAGCTTGGGTGGACAGGGCGGGGACATTCAGTACTTC
TRBJ1-6,-,TRBV5-1,TRBD1,CASSLVSRTGAYNSPLHF,TGCGCCAGCAGCTTGGTTTCGAGGACAGGAGCCTATAATTCACCCCTCCACTTT
TRBJ2-3,few,TRBV6-5,TRBD1,CASSYGTGERTDTQYF,TGTGCCAGCAGTTACGGGACAGGGGAAAGGACAGATACGCAGTATTTT
TRBJ2-7,-,TRBV6-5,TRBD1,CASSSRDRAYEQYF,TGTGCCAGCAGTTCCCGGGACAGGGCCTACGAGCAGTACTTC
TRBJ2-3,-,TRBV4-2,TRBD2,CASSQEPSGGVTDTQYF,TGTGCCAGCAGCCAAGAGCCTAGCGGGGGAGTTACAGATACGCAGTATTTT
TRBJ1-2,-,TRBV6-5,TRBD1,CASSQGDKNYGYTF,TGTGCCAGCAGCCAGGGGGACAAGAACTATGGCTACACCTTC
TRBJ2-7,-,TRBV28,-,CASYPSVASYEQYF,TGTGCCAGCTACCCCTCGGTTGCATCCTACGAGCAGTACTTC
TRBJ1-5,-,TRBV27,-,CASSLSRGGNQPQHF,TGTGCCAGCAGTTTATCACGGGGTGGCAATCAGCCCCAGCATTTT
TRBJ1-2,-,TRBV10-3,TRBD1,CAISSRDRANYGYTF,TGTGCCATCAGTTCCCGGGACAGGGCAAATTATGGCTACACCTTC
TRBJ2-4,-,TRBV3-1/TRBV3-2,TRBD2,CASSQGSGDYPRYF,TGTGCCAGCAGCCAAGGGTCCGGGGACTACCCACGATACTTC
TRBJ1-1,-,TRBV27,TRBD1,CASSFKGAYTEAFF,TGTGCCAGCAGTTTTAAGGGGGCATACACTGAAGCTTTCTTT
TRBJ2-1,-,TRBV3-1/TRBV3-2,-,CASSQTHNEQFF,TGTGCCAGCAGCCAAACTCACAATGAGCAGTTCTTC
TRBJ1-6,-,TRBV7-9,-,CATRQTNSPLHF,TGTGCCACCCGACAGACTAATTCACCCCTCCACTTT
TRBJ2-5,-,TRBV3-1/TRBV3-2,-,CASSPPAGLAKKETQYF,TGTGCCAGCAGCCCACCGGCCGGGCTAGCGAAGAAAGAGACCCAGTACTTC
TRBJ2-7,-,TRBV6-2/TRBV6-3,-,CASSSQEGYEQYF,TGTGCCAGCAGTTCCCAGGAGGGGTACGAGCAGTACTTC
TRBJ2-7,-,TRBV5-1,TRBD1,CASSTTTGGGYEQYF,TGCGCCAGCAGCACTACGACAGGGGGCGGCTACGAGCAGTACTTC
TRBJ2-7,-,TRBV12-3/TRBV12-4,-,CASSISREQYF,TGTGCCAGCAGTATTTCCCGGGAGCAGTACTTC
TRBJ1-6,once,TRBV27,-,CASSLSGGVVSPLHF,TGTGCCAGCAGTTTATCAGGGGGGGTGGTTTCACCCCTCCACTTT
TRBJ2-1,-,TRBV18,-,CASSPTGSYNEQFF,TGTGCCAGCTCACCTACAGGGTCCTACAATGAGCAGTTCTTC
TRBJ1-1,-,TRBV7-9,TRBD1,CASSLLMTGKTEAFF,TGTGCCAGCAGCTTATTAATGACAGGGAAGACTGAAGCTTTCTTT
TRBJ2-1,once,TRBV27,TRBD2,CASSLLAGGGNEQFF,TGTGCCAGCAGTTTACTGGCGGGGGGTGGGAATGAGCAGTTCTTC
TRBJ2-7,-,TRBV7-9,-,CASSAAGRGYEQYF,TGTGCCAGCAGCGCCGCGGGAAGGGGCTACGAGCAGTACTTC
TRBJ2-1,-,TRBV7-2,TRBD1,CASGTFTGVLGEQFF,TGTGCCAGCGGCACCTTTACAGGGGTTCTCGGTGAGCAGTTCTTC
TRBJ1-1,once,TRBV28,-,CASRSSSLRLNTEAFF,TGTGCCAGCAGGTCATCCAGCCTCAGGCTGAACACTGAAGCTTTCTTT
TRBJ2-2,once,TRBV5-1,TRBD2,CASSFGLAANTGELFF,TGCGCCAGCAGCTTCGGTCTAGCGGCGAACACCGGGGAGCTGTTTTTT
TRBJ2-7,-,TRBV3-1/TRBV3-2,-,CASGGASYEQYF,TGTGCCAGCGGCGGGGCGTCCTACGAGCAGTACTTC
TRBJ2-7,-,TRBV28,-,CASSFGPRVYEQYF,TGTGCCAGCAGTTTTGGCCCCAGGGTTTACGAGCAGTACTTC
TRBJ1-3,-,TRBV3-1/TRBV3-2,-,CASSYSGNTIYF,TGTGCCAGCAGCTACTCTGGAAACACCATATATTTT
TRBJ1-5,-,TRBV7-3,-,CASSLRGDQPQHF,TGTGCCAGCAGCTTAAGGGGGGATCAGCCCCAGCATTTT
TRBJ2-3,-,TRBV3-1/TRBV3-2,-,CASSQDRGGALEDTQYF,TGTGCCAGCAGCCAAGATCGGGGCGGGGCCCTAGAAGATACGCAGTATTTT